This TCR beta chain came from a study of blood T cell dynamics during melanoma immunotherapy. Overall study: Standard first-line treatment here was pembrolizumab or nivolumab plus ipilimumab in metastatic melanoma. Study conclusions and caveats: Clones driving repertoire changes may be melanoma-specific or general immune activation.

Comment on this clone: What it recognizes is unknown.

Time point denoted: week 3, after first cycle of checkpoint inhibitor. Apart from two fast progressors, RECIST 1.1 response was judged 12 weeks post-infusion. V was cut by 3 bases and J by 7 bases, with 10 bases left in between. There are 13 residues in the CDR3. From germline, CDR1 is MDHEN and CDR2 SYDVKM. Using immunoSEQ multiplex PCR, the repertoire was profiled, and TCRdb retains in-frame clones only, with some absent. This sample yields over 8,000 clones, of which around nine tenths are seen a single time; just over 4% belongs to the top ten. This clonotype originated in a human donor with melanoma. The specimen was blood, collected from a patient treated with checkpoint blockade. The chain combines TRBV28 with TRBJ1-5; D is undetermined. CDR3 DNA: TGTGCCAGCAGTTTTCCCGTCGACCAGCCCCAGCATTTT. The encoded protein is CASSFPVDQPQHF.